Only a few counts were recorded for the clone carrying this T cell receptor (beta chain). The data were obtained in a study of blood T cells in healthy people across ages. Through a sample-barcoded 5' primer and a J-beta primer mix, a second PCR was run for roughly 6 to 12 cycles. TCRdb independently ran MiXCR on the 5' RACE reads; one entry per CDR3 protein. The data show 1 million to 1.2 million distinct CDR3 sequences, less than 45% seen once. V was shortened by 6 bases and J by 8 bases, with 13 bases between the two germline ends. The CDR3 totals 13 residues. Germline CDR1 is SEHNR and CDR2 is FQNEAQ (reference sequence).

The chain couples TRBV7-9 to TRBJ1-4, with unresolved D. The source of this sequence is a man younger than 35 in good health. Sample: blood. CDR3 DNA: TGTGCCAGCAGTTCCAGCAGTTTCGAAAAACTGTTTTTT. Translated: CASSSSSFEKLFF.